This T cell receptor beta chain was retrieved from a study of metastatic and nonmetastatic thyroid tumors. Patients were all untreated before their thyroid surgery. This clone was detected a few times. Per the germline V gene, CDR1 is MGHRA and CDR2 is YSYEKL. The CDR3 has 15 amino acids. The V and J ends lost 1 base and 5 bases, in that order; junction bases with no gene match: 8. How the authors handled the data: In papillary thyroid cancer, a distant-metastasis classifier was built using CDR3 differences across clinicopathological groups. TCRdb recomputed clones from the PCR reads via MiXCR. The V and J calls were determined by TCRdb, not by the authors. The sample includes approximately 30,000 clones, 30% of them seen just once.

This TCR was recovered from a female donor with papillary thyroid cancer or a benign thyroid nodule (not recorded which). Some clones in this sample may be carry-over from other donors' samples. Sequenced sample: blood. The rearrangement uses TRBV4-1 and TRBJ2-7; 7 nucleotides align to TRBD1. CDR3 DNA sequence: TGCGCCAGCAGCCAAGGAGACAGGGACGGAAACGAGCAGTACTTC. It codes for CASSQGDRDGNEQYF.